This T cell receptor (beta chain) was captured in a study of T cell responses to AZD1222 COVID-19 vaccine. Data came from immunoSEQ multiplex PCR; TCRdb stores just in-frame clones and leaves some out. Here the sample spans roughly 140,000 clones, roughly nine tenths being singletons. With 3 bases removed from V and 8 bases from J, the gap between germline ends came to 11 bases. In germline, CDR1 is LGHDT, CDR2 YNNKEL (reference sequence). This CDR3 has 13 amino acids. Regarding the study as a whole: Mapped onto spike, vaccine-associated CD4 TCRs spanned it and were dominant at 160-218 and 743-854. Donors skewed white British and female; clonal diversity was possibly underestimated.

Concerning this clone itself: As yet, its antigen is unknown.

Sequenced material: peripheral blood, taken after recovery from COVID-19. The sequence derives from an adult who had recovered from COVID-19. This chain links TRBV3-1 (or the pseudogene TRBV3-2) with TRBJ1-5; D is unclear. The DNA of the CDR3 is TGTGCCAGCAGCCATGGCAGTTTTAAGCCCCAGCATTTT. It is translated as CASSHGSFKPQHF.